The rows below give T cell receptor beta chains drawn from one sample of a study of control samples from healthy donors and cancer patients. The assay was immunoSEQ multiplex PCR, and TCRdb's table has in-frame clones only and misses some. The sample lists about 65,000 clones; about nine tenths were seen once. Material for sequencing was PBMCs. The receptors shown here come from a woman aged 45 to 65 with colorectal cancer. CDR3s include the opening cysteine and the closing phenylalanine or tryptophan. A D gene is named only where the DNA matches it firmly. Size tells how often a clone was seen (once, few, many) or the class of an expanded clone, and some rows leave it out.

abundance,len,v_gene,j_gene,d_gene,CDR3nt,CDR3aa
NA,14,TRBV19,TRBJ2-7,NA,TGTGCCAGTAGTTCCCGGACTCAGGGGGGCGAGCAGTACTTC,CASSSRTQGGEQYF
NA,13,TRBV30,TRBJ1-3,NA,TGTGCCTGGAGTACGCTACAGGGAAACACCATATATTTT,CAWSTLQGNTIYF
NA,15,TRBV5-1,TRBJ1-1,TRBD1,TGCGCCAGCAGCTTGGCCGAGGGGGCGGGTACTGAAGCTTTCTTT,CASSLAEGAGTEAFF
once,17,TRBV19,TRBJ2-3,NA,TGTGCCAGTAGTATGGGGTTTTATGGAGAAGAGTCAGATACGCAGTATTTT,CASSMGFYGEESDTQYF
NA,13,TRBV29-1,TRBJ1-1,TRBD1,TGCAGCGGAAGCTCAGGGGGGGGCACTGAAGCTTTCTTT,CSGSSGGGTEAFF
NA,16,TRBV5-1,TRBJ2-4,TRBD1,TGCGCCAGCAGCGGGACGACAGGGTTGGGGAAAAACATTCAGTACTTC,CASSGTTGLGKNIQYF
NA,14,TRBV10-3,TRBJ1-4,NA,TGTGCCATCAGTGATGGCCTGGGGAGTGAAAAACTGTTTTTT,CAISDGLGSEKLFF
NA,14,TRBV11-2,TRBJ1-2,TRBD1,TGTGCCAGCAGCTCACAGGGGGCGAGGTATGGCTACACCTTC,CASSSQGARYGYTF
NA,16,TRBV11-2,TRBJ1-4,NA,TGTGCCAGCAGCCCCGGGGAGGGGTACGGGTCTGAAAAACTGTTTTTT,CASSPGEGYGSEKLFF
once,14,TRBV7-6,TRBJ2-1,TRBD2,TGTGCCAGCAGCTTAGGCGGGACTAGCGGGGTCCAGTTCTTC,CASSLGGTSGVQFF
once,18,TRBV23-1,TRBJ1-1,NA,TGCGCCAGCAGTCAAGGGAGGATTGATACGACTGGAAACACTGAAGCTTTCTTT,CASSQGRIDTTGNTEAFF
NA,12,TRBV2,TRBJ2-1,NA,TGTGCCAGCAGGGCTAGGAACAATGAGCAGTTCTTC,CASRARNNEQFF
NA,15,TRBV7-9,TRBJ2-7,NA,TGTGCCAGCAGCTTAGACGCCGGGGTTACCTACGAGCAGTACTTC,CASSLDAGVTYEQYF
NA,12,TRBV12-3/TRBV12-4,TRBJ2-7,NA,TGTGCCAGCGGGGGCAGTTCCTACGAGCAGTACTTC,CASGGSSYEQYF
NA,18,TRBV10-1,TRBJ2-3,TRBD1,TGCGCCAGCAGCCCTCTCCCGGGACAGCAAGCAACCACAGATACGCAGTATTTT,CASSPLPGQQATTDTQYF
NA,14,TRBV30,TRBJ2-1,NA,TGTGCCTGGGAAACTGGGGGGGCTTACAATGAGCAGTTCTTC,CAWETGGAYNEQFF
NA,15,TRBV19,TRBJ1-4,TRBD1,TGTGCCAGTAGACAGACAGGGGTAACTAATGAAAAACTGTTTTTT,CASRQTGVTNEKLFF
NA,18,TRBV4-1,TRBJ1-3,NA,TGCGCCAGCAGCCAAGTCGGGGCAGGGGCCTACTCTGGAAACACCATATATTTT,CASSQVGAGAYSGNTIYF
NA,14,TRBV6-5,TRBJ1-1,NA,TGTGCCAGCAGCCGCCAAAGTGGTAGGGCTGAAGCTTTCTTT,CASSRQSGRAEAFF
NA,14,TRBV5-1,TRBJ1-2,NA,TGCGCCAGCAGCTTAGGTCCAGGGGCAGGTGGCTACACCTTC,CASSLGPGAGGYTF
NA,17,TRBV5-1,TRBJ2-3,TRBD2,TGCGCCAGCAGCTTGGAAGGTTTTAGCGGGGCCGCAGATACGCAGTATTTT,CASSLEGFSGAADTQYF
few,16,TRBV19,TRBJ1-5,TRBD1,TGTGCCAGTAGCTCCGGGACAGGGCGTAGCAATCAGCCCCAGCATTTT,CASSSGTGRSNQPQHF
NA,15,TRBV4-1,TRBJ1-1,TRBD1,TGCGCCAGCAGCCAAGCCTACAGGGGAAGGACTGAAGCTTTCTTT,CASSQAYRGRTEAFF
NA,15,TRBV7-9,TRBJ2-1,NA,TGTGCCAGCGGCGCCGGAGGGAGTTATTACAATGAGCAGTTCTTC,CASGAGGSYYNEQFF
NA,16,TRBV5-1,TRBJ2-6,NA,TGCGCCAGCAGAGACAGCCTTTCCTCTGGGGCCAACGTCCTGACTTTC,CASRDSLSSGANVLTF
NA,15,TRBV7-8,TRBJ2-3,NA,TGTGCCAGCAGCTTATGGCGGGGAAACACAGATACGCAGTATTTT,CASSLWRGNTDTQYF
NA,16,TRBV5-1,TRBJ1-4,NA,TGCGCCAGCAGCAGAAGCGGGACTTCCCTTGGGGAAAAACTGTTTTTT,CASSRSGTSLGEKLFF
NA,13,TRBV5-5,TRBJ2-5,NA,TGTGCCAGCAGCTTGGGGGACGGGGAGACCCAGTACTTC,CASSLGDGETQYF